This TCR beta chain was obtained from a study of blood T cell repertoires in COVID-19. Study in general: PBMCs, B-cell-depleted T cells, or T cells were the source of the cDNA or gDNA that made up the material.

Authors' data handling: Reference gene primer amplification in the assay estimated nucleated cell counts. Clones were read by immunoSEQ multiplex PCR, and TCRdb kept only the in-frame ones, dropping some. V and J calls and clone size are those listed in that table; D and trimming were worked out from the DNA. The sample yields about 63,000 clones, around 88% seen once. Trimming shortened V by 5 bases and J by 4 bases, and 7 bases separated the two germline ends. The CDR3 sequence is 12 residues long. In germline, CDR1 is SGHTA, CDR2 FQGNSA. In its sample, this clone was seen once. This TCR was recovered from a human donor in a cohort sampled during active COVID-19. Specimen: peripheral blood. The V gene is TRBV7-2, the J gene TRBJ2-3; D call uncertain. The CDR3 nucleotides are TGTGCCAGCAGCATGAGCGCAGATACGCAGTATTTT. Translated: CASSMSADTQYF.